These 30 T cell receptor beta chains share one sample of origin, sequenced in a study of T cells in Graves' hyperthyroidism and ophthalmopathy. Regions amplified from RNA transcripts were the TCR beta CDR3 regions. The HTBI primer set drove a first-round RT-PCR of the TCR CDR3. TCRdb reprocessed the multiplex PCR reads via MiXCR and lists one record per CDR3 protein. The sample shows 300,000 to 450,000 distinct CDR3 sequences, about 17% of them seen only once. The sample taken for sequencing was blood. Receptors were obtained from a woman under 40 with Graves' hyperthyroidism that later progressed to Graves' ophthalmopathy.

The sample holds a few counts of this clonotype. The V and J genes are TRBV7-9 and TRBJ2-4; weak D call: TRBD2 (5 bases). The germline V and J ends were trimmed by 3 bases and 0 bases, with 9 bases remaining between them. Germline CDR1 is SEHNR and CDR2 is FQNEAQ (reference sequence). The CDR3 consists of 15 residues. CDR3 protein: CASSFFGLAKNIQYF. In DNA, the CDR3 is TGTGCCAGCAGCTTTTTCGGACTAGCCAAAAACATTCAGTACTTC.

This chain uses TRBV11-1 with TRBJ2-1; D not resolved. The length of the CDR3 is 15 residues. CDR1 SGHAT and CDR2 FQDESV come from the germline V gene (reference sequence). V lost 1 base to trimming and J lost 5 bases, with 12 bases between them. CDR3 residues: CASSLGWSGHNEQFF. CDR3 nucleotides: TGTGCCAGCAGCTTAGGTTGGTCCGGGCACAATGAGCAGTTCTTC.

The chain carries TRBV3-1 and TRBJ2-3; a weak D match, TRBD2 (5 bases). Germline values: CDR1 LGHDT, CDR2 YNNKEL (reference sequence). V shed 1 base and J shed 0 bases, with 8 bases lying between them. CDR3 length: 15 residues. CDR3 DNA sequence: TGTGCCAGCAGCCAAGCGGGCGGGAGCACAGATACGCAGTATTTT. Translation: CASSQAGGSTDTQYF.

The chain combines TRBV30 with TRBJ1-2, with D possibly being TRBD1 (6 bases). The V end lost 3 bases, the J end lost 3 bases, and 17 bases lay between the germline ends. This CDR3 has 15 residues. CDR1 GTSNPN and CDR2 SVGIG come from the germline V gene (reference sequence). The CDR3 DNA is TGTGCCTGGAGCCCCGCGGGGGCGGAGTACTATGGCTACACCTTC. Translating gives CAWSPAGAEYYGYTF.

This clonotype was recorded at least ten times. The chain joins TRBV5-1 to TRBJ2-7; 10 nucleotides match TRBD2. CDR3 length: 14 amino acids. Germline V gene lookup returns CDR1 SGHRS and CDR2 YFSETQ. Trimming at V came to 3 bases and at J to 6 bases, leaving 6 bases not matched to a gene. In DNA form, the CDR3 reads TGCGCCAGCAGCTGGTATTCTAGCGGGGGCGAGCAGTACTTC. It encodes CASSWYSSGGEQYF.

On this clonotype itself: A read error is possible here, since a much larger clone lies one base away. The CDR3 sequence: CASRDRENGYTF. As DNA, the CDR3 is TGTGCCAGCAGAGATAGGGAGAATGGCTACACCTTC. The gene calls are TRBV3-1 and TRBJ1-2; D is unresolved. V was pared by 6 bases and J by 6 bases, with 11 bases between. Germline lookup yields CDR1 LGHDT and CDR2 YNNKEL (reference sequence). This CDR3 has 12 residues.

This clonotype turned up a few times. The chain recombines TRBV6-2 or TRBV6-3 with TRBJ1-5, with 7 bases fitting TRBD1. The CDR3 is made up of 14 amino acids. Germline CDR1 and CDR2: MNHEY and SVGEGT. Losses at the gene ends were 7 bases for V and 7 bases for J; bases not matched to a gene: 10. CDR3 loop: CASTTTGRAQPQHF. The CDR3 nucleotides are TGTGCCAGCACTACGACAGGGAGGGCCCAGCCCCAGCATTTT.

This clonotype occurred many times. The CDR3 nucleotides read TGTGCCAGCAGCAGTATGGAGGGCCGACGGGAGACCCAGTACTTC. Translation: CASSSMEGRRETQYF. The chain employs TRBV11-1 and TRBJ2-5; tentative D call: TRBD2 (6 bases). Trimming stripped 5 bases from V and 5 bases from J, with 18 bases between. The CDR3 consists of 15 residues. Germline values: CDR1 SGHAT, CDR2 FQDESV (reference sequence). The variable domain in full, completed from reference TRBV11-1 and TRBJ2-5, reads EAEVAQSPRYKITEKSQAVAFWCDPISGHATLYWYRQILGQGPELLVQFQDESVVDDSQLPKDRFSAERLKGVDSTLKIQPAELGDSAMYLCASSSMEGRRETQYFGPGTRLLVL.

This clonotype was counted a few times. The chain has TRBV5-1 and TRBJ2-1, with a tentative D call TRBD2 (6 bases). Germline CDR1 and CDR2: SGHRS and YFSETQ. The CDR3 sequence is 14 residues long. V lost 3 bases and J lost 6, with 13 bases in between. Here the CDR3 reads CASSSLTRRNEQFF. The DNA of the CDR3 is TGCGCCAGCAGCTCTCTGACTAGGCGCAATGAGCAGTTCTTC.

This clonotype was recorded many times. This chain links TRBV2 with TRBJ2-5, with D tentatively TRBD1 or TRBD2 (6 bases each). The CDR3 sequence is 16 residues long. Looked up from germline, CDR1 is SNHLY and CDR2 is FYNNEI. V was cut by 3 bases and J by 5 bases, with 19 bases left in between. The CDR3 DNA reads as TGTGCCAGCAGTGACCCTGGTGGGGGGCGACGGGAGACCCAGTACTTC. This sequence encodes CASSDPGGGRRETQYF.

This clonotype was counted at least ten times. The rearrangement links TRBV11-2 to TRBJ2-3, with D possibly TRBD2 on 5 matching bases. CDR3 length equals 15 residues. CDR1 and CDR2 from the germline V gene are SGHAT and FQNNGV. The V and J ends lost 1 base and 3 bases respectively, with 11 bases between them. The DNA for the CDR3 is TGTGCCAGCAGCTTAGGCCCGGGGTGGACAGATACGCAGTATTTT. Translating it yields CASSLGPGWTDTQYF.

This clonotype has a count of ten or more. This chain uses TRBV2 with TRBJ1-6; D gene unclear. Trimming took 5 bases from V and 0 from J, leaving 8 bases between them. Germline V CDR1 and CDR2: SNHLY, FYNNEI. The length of the CDR3 is 15 residues. In DNA, the CDR3 is TGTGCCAGCAGTCTTTTAAGCTCCTATAATTCACCCCTCCACTTT. Translating gives CASSLLSSYNSPLHF.

This clonotype was counted a few times. CDR3 amino acids: CASSMSSGRGGLNEQFF. In DNA form, the CDR3 reads TGTGCCAGTAGTATGTCCTCGGGACGGGGGGGGCTTAATGAGCAGTTCTTC. The rearrangement uses TRBV19 and TRBJ2-1; TRBD2 agrees at 8 bases. The germline V gene has CDR1 LNHDA and CDR2 SQIVND (reference sequence). The ends lost 3 bases at V and 7 bases at J; junction bases unmatched: 14. This CDR3 is 17 amino acids long.

This clonotype was seen many times. The V and J genes are TRBV6-1 and TRBJ1-4, with no clear D. CDR3 length equals 15 residues. Trimming pared 2 bases from V and 7 bases from J, leaving 14 bases between. Looked up from germline, CDR1 is MNHNS and CDR2 is SASEGT. CDR3 residues: CASSEYLSSPEKLFF. CDR3 DNA sequence: TGTGCCAGCAGTGAATATCTGTCCAGTCCTGAAAAACTGTTTTTT.

This clonotype was picked up many times. The V gene is TRBV7-9, the J gene TRBJ1-4; 10 positions match TRBD1. The germline V gene has CDR1 SEHNR and CDR2 FQNEAQ (reference sequence). The CDR3 has 14 amino acids. Trimming took 5 bases from V and 11 from J; bases not matched to a gene: 8. The CDR3: CASSPGQGLSKLFF. As DNA, the CDR3 is TGTGCCAGCAGCCCGGGACAGGGGTTGTCGAAACTGTTTTTT.

The rearrangement links TRBV6-2 or TRBV6-3 to TRBJ1-5, with TRBD1 matching 8 bases. This CDR3 comprises 15 residues. Germline lookup yields CDR1 MNHEY and CDR2 SVGEGT. The ends lost 6 bases at V and 3 bases at J; junction bases unmatched: 7. Written as DNA, the CDR3 is TGTGCCAGCAGCGCGACAGGGGTTCTCAATCAGCCCCAGCATTTT. It specifies CASSATGVLNQPQHF.

A few counts support this clonotype. A read error may be the cause here, since a much bigger clone is one base away. The chain combines TRBV5-1 with TRBJ2-1, with D uncertain. Germline V gene sequence: CDR1 SGHRS, CDR2 YFSETQ. The CDR3 is made up of 15 amino acids. V lost 0 bases to trimming and J lost 2 bases, with 9 bases between them. The CDR3, as DNA: TGCGCCAGCAGCTTGGACGAGAGCACCTACAATGAGCAGTTCTTC. Residues: CASSLDESTYNEQFF.

The chain has TRBV3-1 and TRBJ2-2; no reliable D call. V lost 0 bases and J 2 bases, leaving 7 bases between the germline ends. Germline CDR1 is LGHDT and CDR2 is YNNKEL (reference sequence). The CDR3 loop spans 15 amino acids. The CDR3 here is CASSQETPNTGELFF. CDR3 in DNA: TGTGCCAGCAGCCAAGAAACGCCCAACACCGGGGAGCTGTTTTTT. The entire variable domain, with the rest obtained from reference TRBV3-1 and TRBJ2-2, is as follows: DTAVSQTPKYLVTQMGNDKSIKCEQNLGHDTMYWYKQDSKKFLKIMFSYNNKELIINETVPNRFSPKSPDKAHLNLHINSLELGDSAVYFCASSQETPNTGELFFGEGSRLTVL.

This clonotype was counted many times. The rearrangement joins TRBV7-9 to TRBJ2-1; 8 nucleotides match TRBD2. From germline, CDR1 is SEHNR and CDR2 FQNEAQ (reference sequence). The CDR3 loop spans 16 amino acids. The junction had 12 bases not matched to a gene; V was cut back by 1 base and J by 10 bases. The CDR3 region has the DNA TGTGCCAGCAGCTTAGGCGGCCGGGGGGGCAAGGAAGAGCAGTTCTTC. Protein sequence: CASSLGGRGGKEEQFF.

The sample holds a few counts of this clonotype. The V call is TRBV20-1, the J call TRBJ2-5, with 15 bases lining up with TRBD2. Per the germline V gene, CDR1 is DFQATT and CDR2 is SNEGSKA (reference sequence). With V trimmed by 6 bases and J by 2 bases, 7 bases remained unmatched. The CDR3 has 16 amino acids. The CDR3 DNA sequence: TGCAGTGCCACCGGGACTAGCGGGAGGAGTCAAGAGACCCAGTACTTC. This sequence encodes CSATGTSGRSQETQYF.

The table lists this clonotype with many counts. The chain's CDR3 is CASSLLGSRGTQYF. In nucleotides, the CDR3 is TGTGCCAGCAGCTTGTTGGGGTCAAGAGGGACCCAGTACTTC. The chain combines TRBV7-8 with TRBJ2-5, with no clear D. V gave up 3 bases and J gave up 7 bases, with 15 bases separating them. Germline-derived CDR1 and CDR2 are SGHVS and FQNEAQ. The CDR3 covers 14 residues. The complete variable domain, with remaining parts taken from reference TRBV7-8 and TRBJ2-5, reads GAGVSQSPRYKVAKRGQDVALRCDPISGHVSLFWYQQALGQGPEFLTYFQNEAQLDKSGLPSDRFFAERPEGSVSTLKIQRTQQEDSAVYLCASSLLGSRGTQYFGPGTRLLVL.

The chain joins TRBV11-3 to TRBJ2-1; D remains unclear. The CDR3 sequence is 15 residues long. Trimming pared 0 bases from V and 1 base from J, leaving 7 bases between. Germline V CDR1 and CDR2: SGHNT, YENEEA. CDR3 sequence reads: CASSLDSFSYNEQFF. The DNA for the CDR3 is TGTGCCAGCAGCTTAGACTCCTTTTCCTACAATGAGCAGTTCTTC. The full variable domain, in which reference TRBV11-3 and TRBJ2-1 provide the parts outside the CDR3, is EAGVVQSPRYKIIEKKQPVAFWCNPISGHNTLYWYLQNLGQGPELLIRYENEEAVDDSQLPKDRFSAERLKGVDSTLKIQPAELGDSAVYLCASSLDSFSYNEQFFGPGTRLTVL.

This clonotype was observed at least ten times. The chain links TRBV20-1 to TRBJ1-1, with D possibly TRBD1 on 5 matching bases. The CDR3 sequence is 13 residues long. The germline V gene has CDR1 DFQATT and CDR2 SNEGSKA (reference sequence). Between the trimmed V and J ends, which lost 3 bases and 1 base, there was a span of 9 bases. The CDR3 region has the DNA TGCAGTGCTAGTGACAGCTCGAACACTGAAGCTTTCTTT. Its protein is CSASDSSNTEAFF.

This clonotype was seen at least ten times. The V gene is TRBV7-8, the J gene TRBJ1-1; D gene uncertain. Trimming left V 1 base short and J 2 bases short, with 8 bases between. Germline CDR1 is SGHVS and CDR2 is FQNEAQ. The length of the CDR3 is 14 residues. As DNA, the CDR3 is TGTGCCAGCAGCTTAGGACCTCTTAACACTGAAGCTTTCTTT. Translation: CASSLGPLNTEAFF. Using reference TRBV7-8 and TRBJ1-1 for the parts outside the CDR3, the full variable domain is GAGVSQSPRYKVAKRGQDVALRCDPISGHVSLFWYQQALGQGPEFLTYFQNEAQLDKSGLPSDRFFAERPEGSVSTLKIQRTQQEDSAVYLCASSLGPLNTEAFFGQGTRLTVV.

This clonotype was seen a few times. This rearrangement joins TRBV30 to TRBJ2-3; D possibly corresponds to TRBD2 (6 bases). The CDR3 is 17 residues long. CDR1 and CDR2 from the germline V gene are GTSNPN and SVGIG (reference sequence). Trimming stripped 1 base from V and 5 bases from J, with 22 bases between. CDR3 DNA sequence: TGTGCCTGGAGTGGGCCCTCCAAAGCCGGGGGTAAAGATACGCAGTATTTT. It codes for CAWSGPSKAGGKDTQYF. The variable domain in full, with the rest retrieved from reference TRBV30 and TRBJ2-3, is SQTIHQWPATLVQPVGSPLSLECTVEGTSNPNLYWYRQAAGRGLQLLFYSVGIGQISSEVPQNLSASRPQDRQFILSSKKLLLSDSGFYLCAWSGPSKAGGKDTQYFGPGTRLTVL.

Many counts were recorded for this clonotype. The chain is built from TRBV10-3 and TRBJ2-1; perhaps TRBD2 as D (5 bases). Germline CDR1 and CDR2: ENHRY and SYGVKD. The CDR3 consists of 13 residues. Trimming cost V 4 bases and J 4 bases, with 8 bases left between them. The CDR3: CAISVSGYNEQFF. The CDR3 DNA reads as TGTGCCATCAGTGTTTCGGGGTACAATGAGCAGTTCTTC.

This clonotype occurred many times. The chain is built from TRBV6-5 and TRBJ2-7, with 11 bases identical to TRBD2. The ends lost 0 bases at V and 5 bases at J; junction bases unmatched: 24. Germline V gene sequence: CDR1 MNHEY, CDR2 SVGAGI. This CDR3 has 22 residues. CDR3 sequence reads: CASSYSSPPGRLAGGWYHEQYF. For the CDR3, the DNA is TGTGCCAGCAGTTACTCCTCCCCACCAGGGAGGCTAGCGGGAGGTTGGTACCACGAGCAGTACTTC.

Notes on this clonotype: A much larger clonotype is one base distant, so this may be a read error. This chain connects TRBV6-1 to TRBJ1-5; TRBD1 might be the D (5 bases). There are 15 residues in the CDR3. Germline V gives CDR1 MNHNS, CDR2 SASEGT. CDR3 bases: TGTGCCAGCAGCCAACAGGATAAAGTAGCTCAGCCCCCGCATTTT. Residues: CASSQQDKVAQPPHF.

This clonotype appeared many times. The chain couples TRBV2 to TRBJ2-5, with D tentatively TRBD1 or TRBD2 (6 bases each). This CDR3 spans 12 amino acids. V lost 7 bases and J lost 4, with 10 bases in between. Germline values: CDR1 SNHLY, CDR2 FYNNEI. CDR3 coding DNA: TGTGCCAGCAAGGGGGGTGGAGAGACCCAGTACTTC. This codes for CASKGGGETQYF.

This clonotype was recorded many times. V and J are TRBV6-2 or TRBV6-3 and TRBJ2-7; 7 nucleotides align to TRBD2. This CDR3 spans 13 amino acids. The germline gives CDR1 MNHEY, CDR2 SVGEGT. V gave up 4 bases and J gave up 3 bases; unmatched junction bases: 3. DNA of the CDR3: TGTGCCAGCAGTTGGGGGGGAGACTACGAGCAGTACTTC. Its protein product is CASSWGGDYEQYF.